This T cell receptor beta chain originates from a study of blood T cell repertoires in COVID-19. Measured with immunoSEQ multiplex PCR; TCRdb has only the in-frame clones, and not every one. The profile covers 200,000 to 300,000 clones, with over 70% appearing a single time and 1.5% taken by the ten largest. The sequence derives from a woman between 35 and 50 years old who had recovered from COVID-19. The sequencing input was peripheral blood.

The DNA for the CDR3 is TGTGCCAGCAGTTGGGCGAATCAGCCCCAGCATTTT. Translating gives CASSWANQPQHF. The rearrangement joins TRBV2 to TRBJ1-5; D unclear. V was shortened by 5 bases and J by 4 bases, with 6 bases between the two germline ends. This CDR3 spans 12 amino acids. CDR1 is SNHLY and CDR2 is FYNNEI in the germline V gene.